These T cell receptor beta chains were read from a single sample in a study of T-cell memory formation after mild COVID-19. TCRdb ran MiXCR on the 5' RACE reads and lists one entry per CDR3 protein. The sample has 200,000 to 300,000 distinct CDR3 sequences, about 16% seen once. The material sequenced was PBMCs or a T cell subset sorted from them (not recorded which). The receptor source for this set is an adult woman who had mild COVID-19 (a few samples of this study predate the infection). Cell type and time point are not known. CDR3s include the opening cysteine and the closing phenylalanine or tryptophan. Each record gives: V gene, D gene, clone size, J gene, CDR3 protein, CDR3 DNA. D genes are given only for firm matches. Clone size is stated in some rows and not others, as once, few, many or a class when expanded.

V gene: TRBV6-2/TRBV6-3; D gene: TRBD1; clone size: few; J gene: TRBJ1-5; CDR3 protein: CASSSYLGTGGGKSQTKSQPQHF; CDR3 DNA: TGTGCCAGCAGCTCATACCTAGGGACAGGAGGAGGAAAGAGTCAAACTAAGAGTCAGCCCCAGCATTTT
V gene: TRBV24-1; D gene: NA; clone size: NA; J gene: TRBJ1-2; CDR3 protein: CATSSPVYGYTF; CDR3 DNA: TGTGCCACGTCATCCCCAGTCTATGGCTACACCTTC
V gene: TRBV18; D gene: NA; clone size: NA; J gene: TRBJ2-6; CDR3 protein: CASSPQSGANVLTF; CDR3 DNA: TGTGCCAGCTCACCGCAGTCTGGGGCCAACGTCCTGACTTTC
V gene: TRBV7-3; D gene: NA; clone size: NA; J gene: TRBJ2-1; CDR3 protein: CASSFSQGPTFEQFF; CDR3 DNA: TGTGCCAGCAGCTTTTCGCAGGGCCCCACTTTTGAGCAGTTCTTC
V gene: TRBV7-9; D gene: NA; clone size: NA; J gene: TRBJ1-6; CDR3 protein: CASSLGDSPLHF; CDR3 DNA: TGTGCCAGCAGCTTAGGGGATTCACCCCTCCACTTT
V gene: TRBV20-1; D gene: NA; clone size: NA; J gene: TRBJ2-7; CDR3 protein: CSAEIWGERSYEQYF; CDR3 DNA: TGCAGTGCTGAGATCTGGGGGGAGAGGTCCTACGAGCAGTACTTC
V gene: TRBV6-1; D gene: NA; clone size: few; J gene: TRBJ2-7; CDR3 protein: CASSEVPAWDEQYF; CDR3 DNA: TGTGCCAGCAGTGAAGTTCCAGCGTGGGACGAGCAGTACTTC
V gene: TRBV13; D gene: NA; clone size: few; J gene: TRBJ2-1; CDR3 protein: CASSSDSSGEQFF; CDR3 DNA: TGTGCCAGCAGCTCGGACAGCTCAGGTGAGCAGTTCTTC
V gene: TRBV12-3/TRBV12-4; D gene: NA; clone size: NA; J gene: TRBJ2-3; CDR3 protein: CASSLRLAPSGTQYF; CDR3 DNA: TGTGCCAGCAGTTTAAGACTCGCACCCAGCGGTACGCAGTATTTT
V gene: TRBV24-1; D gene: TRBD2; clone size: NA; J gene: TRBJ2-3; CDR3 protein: CATSEKWEGDTQYF; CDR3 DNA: TGTGCCACCAGTGAAAAATGGGAGGGAGATACGCAGTATTTT
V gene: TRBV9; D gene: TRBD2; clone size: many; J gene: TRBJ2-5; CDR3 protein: CASSVTSGVVQETQYF; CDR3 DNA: TGTGCCAGCAGCGTTACTAGCGGGGTTGTTCAAGAGACCCAGTACTTC
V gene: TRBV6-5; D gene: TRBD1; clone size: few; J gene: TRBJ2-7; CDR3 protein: CASTLTGNSLSDEQYF; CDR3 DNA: TGTGCCAGCACTTTGACAGGGAACTCCCTAAGCGACGAGCAGTACTTC
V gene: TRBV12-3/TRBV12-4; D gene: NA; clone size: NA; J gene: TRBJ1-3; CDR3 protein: CASRPAYGGNTIYF; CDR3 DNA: TGTGCCAGCAGACCCGCTTATGGAGGAAACACCATATATTTT
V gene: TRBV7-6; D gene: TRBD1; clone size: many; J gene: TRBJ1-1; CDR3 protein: CASSSRTGENTEAFF; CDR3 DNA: TGTGCCAGCAGCTCGAGGACAGGAGAGAACACTGAAGCTTTCTTT
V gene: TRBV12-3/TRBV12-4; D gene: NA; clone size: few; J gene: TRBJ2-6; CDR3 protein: CASSLFRAASGANVLTF; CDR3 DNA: TGTGCCAGCAGTTTATTCAGGGCAGCATCTGGGGCCAACGTCCTGACTTTC
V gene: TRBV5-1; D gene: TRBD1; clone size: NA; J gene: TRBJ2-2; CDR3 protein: CASSPGDRGGYTGELFF; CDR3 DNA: TGCGCCAGCAGCCCTGGGGACAGGGGAGGATACACCGGGGAGCTGTTTTTT
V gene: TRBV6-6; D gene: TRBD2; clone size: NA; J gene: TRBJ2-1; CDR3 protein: CASSSEGRGNEQFF; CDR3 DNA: TGTGCCAGCAGTTCCGAGGGGAGGGGCAATGAGCAGTTCTTC
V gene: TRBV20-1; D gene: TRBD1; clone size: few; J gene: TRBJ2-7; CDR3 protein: CSARDLGQWSYEQYF; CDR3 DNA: TGCAGTGCTAGAGATCTGGGACAGTGGTCCTACGAGCAGTACTTC
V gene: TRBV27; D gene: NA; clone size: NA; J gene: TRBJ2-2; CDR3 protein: CASSFSGNTGELFF; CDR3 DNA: TGTGCCAGCAGTTTCTCGGGAAACACCGGGGAGCTGTTTTTT
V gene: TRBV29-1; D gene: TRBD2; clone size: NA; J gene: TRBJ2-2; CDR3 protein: CSVSRSGGYTGELFF; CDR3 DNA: TGCAGCGTTTCACGCTCGGGGGGTTACACCGGGGAGCTGTTTTTT
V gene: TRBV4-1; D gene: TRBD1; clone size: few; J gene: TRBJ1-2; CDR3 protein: CASSSRDRAYGYTF; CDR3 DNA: TGCGCCAGCAGCAGCCGGGACAGGGCCTATGGCTACACCTTC
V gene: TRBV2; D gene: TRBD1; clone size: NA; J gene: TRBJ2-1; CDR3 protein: CASSPRQGVYNEQFF; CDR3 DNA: TGTGCCAGCAGTCCCCGACAGGGGGTGTACAATGAGCAGTTCTTC
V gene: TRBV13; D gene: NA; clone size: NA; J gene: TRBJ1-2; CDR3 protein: CASSPPSNYGYTF; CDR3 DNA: TGTGCCAGCAGCCCCCCAAGTAACTATGGCTACACCTTC
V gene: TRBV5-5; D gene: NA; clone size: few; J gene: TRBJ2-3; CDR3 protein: CASSLGTGSSTDTQYF; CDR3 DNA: TGTGCCAGCAGCTTGGGGACGGGGTCTAGCACAGATACGCAGTATTTT
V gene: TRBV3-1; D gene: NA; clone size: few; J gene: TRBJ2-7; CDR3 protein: CASSQQGRYYEQYF; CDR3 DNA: TGTGCCAGCAGCCAGCAGGGACGATACTACGAGCAGTACTTC
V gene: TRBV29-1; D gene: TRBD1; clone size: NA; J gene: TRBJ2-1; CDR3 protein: CSVDRGRTTEQFF; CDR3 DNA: TGCAGCGTAGACAGGGGGCGGACTACGGAGCAGTTCTTC
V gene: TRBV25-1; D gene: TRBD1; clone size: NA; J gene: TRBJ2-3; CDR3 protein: CASMRGRGHSDTQYF; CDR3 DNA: TGTGCCAGCATGCGAGGCAGGGGGCACTCAGATACGCAGTATTTT